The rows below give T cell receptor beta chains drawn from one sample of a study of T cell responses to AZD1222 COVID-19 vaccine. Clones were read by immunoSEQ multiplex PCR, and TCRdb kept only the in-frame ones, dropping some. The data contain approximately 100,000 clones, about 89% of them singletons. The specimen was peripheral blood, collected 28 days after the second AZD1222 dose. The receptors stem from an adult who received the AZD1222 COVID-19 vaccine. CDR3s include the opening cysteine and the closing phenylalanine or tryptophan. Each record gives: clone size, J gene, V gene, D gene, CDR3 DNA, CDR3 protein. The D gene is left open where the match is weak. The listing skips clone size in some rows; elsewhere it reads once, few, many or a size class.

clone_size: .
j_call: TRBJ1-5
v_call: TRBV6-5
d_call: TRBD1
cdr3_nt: TGTGCCAGCAGGGGACAGGGTATTCAGCCCCAGCATTTT
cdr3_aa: CASRGQGIQPQHF

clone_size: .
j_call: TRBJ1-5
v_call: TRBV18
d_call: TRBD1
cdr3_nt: TGTGCCAGCTCACCGGGACAGGGGAGCAATCAGCCCCAGCATTTT
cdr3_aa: CASSPGQGSNQPQHF

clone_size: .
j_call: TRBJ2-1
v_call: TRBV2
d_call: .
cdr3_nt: TGTGCCAGCAGTAGGGTCAGGGAGGAGTTCTTC
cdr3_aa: CASSRVREEFF

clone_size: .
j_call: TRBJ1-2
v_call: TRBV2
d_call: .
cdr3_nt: TGTGCCAGCAACCCGGGGGGAGGCTACACCTTC
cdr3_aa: CASNPGGGYTF

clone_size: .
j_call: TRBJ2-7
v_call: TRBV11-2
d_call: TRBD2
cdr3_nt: TGTGCCAGCAGGATGACTAGCGGGGACGAGCAGTACTTC
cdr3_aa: CASRMTSGDEQYF

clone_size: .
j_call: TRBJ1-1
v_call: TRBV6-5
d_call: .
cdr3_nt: TGTGCCAGCAGTTCGGGGGGGGATGAGGCTTTCTTT
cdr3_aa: CASSSGGDEAFF

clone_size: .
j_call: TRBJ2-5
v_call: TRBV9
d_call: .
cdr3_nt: TGTGCCAGCAGCGGAGACGCGCGGGAGACCCAGTACTTC
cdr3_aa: CASSGDARETQYF

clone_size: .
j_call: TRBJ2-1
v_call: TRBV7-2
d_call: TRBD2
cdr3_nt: TGTGCCAGCAGCCAAGGACTAGCGGGTTACAATGAGCAGTTCTTC
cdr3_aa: CASSQGLAGYNEQFF

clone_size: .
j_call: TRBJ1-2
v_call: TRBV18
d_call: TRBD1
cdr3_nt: TGTGCCAGCTCACCCGGACAGGGCGGTGGCTACACCTTC
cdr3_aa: CASSPGQGGGYTF

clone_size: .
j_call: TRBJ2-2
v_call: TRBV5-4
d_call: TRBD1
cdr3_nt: TGTGCCAGCAGCTTGTGGATGGGACAGAAGAACACCGGGGAGCTGTTTTTT
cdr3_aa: CASSLWMGQKNTGELFF

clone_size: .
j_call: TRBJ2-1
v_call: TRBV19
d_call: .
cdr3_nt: TGTGCCAGTACCCGGGCCATCTTCTACAATGAGCAGTTCTTC
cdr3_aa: CASTRAIFYNEQFF

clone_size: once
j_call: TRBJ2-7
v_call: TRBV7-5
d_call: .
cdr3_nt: TGTGCCAGAAGCTCACGGACAGAAAGTCTTATTCCGGCCGAGCAGTACTTC
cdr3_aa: CARSSRTESLIPAEQYF

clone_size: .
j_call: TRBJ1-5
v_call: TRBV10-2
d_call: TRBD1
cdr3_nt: TGCGCCAGCAGAGGAACTACAGGGGGCAATTCGGGTCAGCCCCAGCATTTT
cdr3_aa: CASRGTTGGNSGQPQHF

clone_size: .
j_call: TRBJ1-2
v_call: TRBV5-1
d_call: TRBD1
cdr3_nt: TGCGCCAGCAGCCCGGGACAGGGGGCGCTTGGCTACACCTTC
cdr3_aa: CASSPGQGALGYTF

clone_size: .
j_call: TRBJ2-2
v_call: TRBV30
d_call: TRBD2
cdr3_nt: TGTGCCTGTAGCGGGAGGGCCGCGAACACCGGGGAGCTGTTTTTT
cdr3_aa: CACSGRAANTGELFF

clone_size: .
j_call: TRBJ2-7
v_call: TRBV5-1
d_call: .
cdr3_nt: TGCGCCAGCAGCCGGGACCTGGGGGTGTCCTACGAGCAGTACTTC
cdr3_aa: CASSRDLGVSYEQYF

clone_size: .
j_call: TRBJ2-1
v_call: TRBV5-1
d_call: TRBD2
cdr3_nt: TGCGCCAGCAGCTTGGAGCGGGGGGGCATCGATGAGCAGTTCTTC
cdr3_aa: CASSLERGGIDEQFF

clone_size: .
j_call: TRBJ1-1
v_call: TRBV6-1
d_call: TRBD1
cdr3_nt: TGTGCCAGCAGTGCCCGGGAGACAGGGGAGAACACTGAAGCTTTCTTT
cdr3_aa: CASSARETGENTEAFF

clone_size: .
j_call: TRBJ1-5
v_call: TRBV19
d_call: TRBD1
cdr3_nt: TGTGCCAGTAGGCCCGCCGACAGGGTCAATCAGCCCCAGCATTTT
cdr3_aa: CASRPADRVNQPQHF

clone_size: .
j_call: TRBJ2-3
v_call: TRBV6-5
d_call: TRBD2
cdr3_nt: TGTGCCAGCAGACGCGGACTAGGTGCAGATACGCAGTATTTT
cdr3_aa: CASRRGLGADTQYF

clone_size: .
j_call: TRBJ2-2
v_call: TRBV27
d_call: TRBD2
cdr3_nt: TGTGCCAGCAGTCCATATCGGACTAGCGGGGGGGCCGGCGGGGAGCTGTTTTTT
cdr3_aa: CASSPYRTSGGAGGELFF

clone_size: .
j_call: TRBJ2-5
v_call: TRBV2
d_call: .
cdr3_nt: TGTGCCAGCAGGGCCAGCAGAGAGACCCAGTACTTC
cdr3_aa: CASRASRETQYF

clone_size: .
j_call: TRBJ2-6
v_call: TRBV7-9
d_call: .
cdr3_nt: TGTGCCAGCAGCTCCCCTGGCATCGCCTTCTCTGGGGCCAACGTCCTGACTTTC
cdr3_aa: CASSSPGIAFSGANVLTF

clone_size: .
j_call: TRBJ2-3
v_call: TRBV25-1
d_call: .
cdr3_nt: TGTGCCAGCAGTGATGGGGGCACAGATACGCAGTATTTT
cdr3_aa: CASSDGGTDTQYF

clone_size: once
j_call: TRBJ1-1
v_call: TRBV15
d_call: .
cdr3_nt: TGTGCCACCAGCAGAGATCCGGGATCTGAGGGGGCTTTCTTT
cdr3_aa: CATSRDPGSEGAFF

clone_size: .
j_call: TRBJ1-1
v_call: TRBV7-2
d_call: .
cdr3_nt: TGTGCCAGCAGCTTAGGGGGTTATTATACTGAAGCTTTCTTT
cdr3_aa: CASSLGGYYTEAFF

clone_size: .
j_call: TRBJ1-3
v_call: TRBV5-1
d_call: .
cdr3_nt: TGCGCCAGCAGCTTGGTGGCAGCTGTCTCTGGAAACACCATATATTTT
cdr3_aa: CASSLVAAVSGNTIYF

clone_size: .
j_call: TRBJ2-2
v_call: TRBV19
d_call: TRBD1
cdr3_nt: TGTGCCAGTAGTCACGACAGGGGGAACACCGGGGAGCTGTTTTTT
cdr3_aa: CASSHDRGNTGELFF

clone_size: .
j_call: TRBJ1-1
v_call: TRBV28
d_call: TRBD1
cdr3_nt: TGTGCCAGCAGTTTACCCCGACAGGGGGCGCGGACTGAAGCTTTCTTT
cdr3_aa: CASSLPRQGARTEAFF

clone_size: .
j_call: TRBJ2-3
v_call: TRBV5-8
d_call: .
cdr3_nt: TGTGCCAGCAGCTTGGGGTCCCCGGGAACAGATACGCAGTATTTT
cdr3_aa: CASSLGSPGTDTQYF

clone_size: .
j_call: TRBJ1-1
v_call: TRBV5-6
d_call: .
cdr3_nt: TGTGCCAGCAGCTCCCTGGGGGCAGAAGCTTTCTTT
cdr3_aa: CASSSLGAEAFF

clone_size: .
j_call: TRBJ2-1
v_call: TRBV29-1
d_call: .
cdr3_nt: TGCAGCGTTGAGGGCGGACTATACAATGAGCAGTTCTTC
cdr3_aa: CSVEGGLYNEQFF

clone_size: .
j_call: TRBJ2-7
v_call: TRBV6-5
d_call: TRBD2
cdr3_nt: TGTGCCAGCAGTTACCTAGGACTAGCGGGAGGGGACGAGCAGTACTTC
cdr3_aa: CASSYLGLAGGDEQYF

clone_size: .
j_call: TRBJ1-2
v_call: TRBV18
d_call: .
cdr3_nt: TGTGCCAGCTCACCACCGACGGGGGACGTTGGGGGCTACACCTTC
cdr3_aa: CASSPPTGDVGGYTF

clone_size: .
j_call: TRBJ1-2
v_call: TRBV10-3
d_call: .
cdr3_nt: TGTGCCATCAGTGGGCTGTTGGAAGGCTACACCTTC
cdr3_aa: CAISGLLEGYTF

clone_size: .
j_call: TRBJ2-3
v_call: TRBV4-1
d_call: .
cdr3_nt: TGCGCCAGCAGCCAAGATGTAGGAGTCACAGATACGCAGTATTTT
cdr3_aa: CASSQDVGVTDTQYF

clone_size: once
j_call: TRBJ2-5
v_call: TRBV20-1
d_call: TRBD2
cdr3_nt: TGCAGTGCTAGTAAAGCGGGGGACACGATATACCAAGAGACCCAGTACTTC
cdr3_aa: CSASKAGDTIYQETQYF

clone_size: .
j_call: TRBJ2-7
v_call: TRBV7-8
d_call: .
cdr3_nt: TGTGCCAGCAGCTTGCAGTCCTACGAGCAGTACTTC
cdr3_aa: CASSLQSYEQYF

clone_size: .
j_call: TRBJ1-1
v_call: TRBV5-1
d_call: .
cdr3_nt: TGCGCCAGCAGCTCTGACCCAGGGATTGCAACTGAAGCTTTCTTT
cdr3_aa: CASSSDPGIATEAFF

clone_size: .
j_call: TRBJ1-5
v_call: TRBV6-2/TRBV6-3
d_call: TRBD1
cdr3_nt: TGTGCCAGCAGTCGGACAGGGAATAGCAATCAGCCCCAGCATTTT
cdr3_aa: CASSRTGNSNQPQHF

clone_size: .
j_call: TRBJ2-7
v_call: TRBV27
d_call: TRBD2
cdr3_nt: TGTGCCAGCAGTTTGAGGGCTAGCGGGAGGGACGAGCAGTACTTC
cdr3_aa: CASSLRASGRDEQYF

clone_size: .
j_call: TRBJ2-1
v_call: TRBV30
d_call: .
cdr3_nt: TGTGCCTGGAGTGTAGGACGGGGGGCTTCCTACAATGAGCAGTTCTTC
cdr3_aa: CAWSVGRGASYNEQFF

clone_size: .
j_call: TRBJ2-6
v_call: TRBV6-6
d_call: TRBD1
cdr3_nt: TGTGCCAGCAGTTTCCAGGGGGCTGGGGCCAACGTCCTGACTTTC
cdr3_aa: CASSFQGAGANVLTF

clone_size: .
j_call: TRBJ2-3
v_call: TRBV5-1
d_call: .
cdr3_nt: TGCGCCAGCAGCTTGGACAGGGTTCCAGATACGCAGTATTTT
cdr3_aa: CASSLDRVPDTQYF

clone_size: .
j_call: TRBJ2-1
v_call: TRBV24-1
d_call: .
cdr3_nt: TGTGCCACCAGTGATACCGGGAGCTCCTACAATGAGCAGTTCTTC
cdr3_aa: CATSDTGSSYNEQFF

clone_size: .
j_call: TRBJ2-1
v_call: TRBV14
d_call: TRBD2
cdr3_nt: TGTGCCAGCAGCCCGGGGACTAGCTGGGATGAGCAGTTCTTC
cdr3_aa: CASSPGTSWDEQFF

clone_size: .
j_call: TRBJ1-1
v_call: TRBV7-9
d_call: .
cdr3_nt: TGTGCCAGCAGTTATGAACCGGGGGGAGCTTTCTTT
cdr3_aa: CASSYEPGGAFF

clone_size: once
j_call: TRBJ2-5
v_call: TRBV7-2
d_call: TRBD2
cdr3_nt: TGTGCCAGCAGCTTAGCGCGGGGGTACCAAGAGACCCAGTACTTC
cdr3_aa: CASSLARGYQETQYF

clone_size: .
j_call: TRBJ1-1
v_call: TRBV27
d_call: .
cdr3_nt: TGTGCCAGCAGTTCCGGACGGCCGATGAACACTGAAGCTTTCTTT
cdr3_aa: CASSSGRPMNTEAFF

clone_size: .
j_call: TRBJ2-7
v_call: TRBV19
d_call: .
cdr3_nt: TGTGCCAGTAGCCCTGGGAAGGGGCGAACCTACGAGCAGTACTTC
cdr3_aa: CASSPGKGRTYEQYF

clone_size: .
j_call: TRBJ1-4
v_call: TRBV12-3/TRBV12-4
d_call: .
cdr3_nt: TGTGCCAGCAGCAGCCGCATAGAGGGAAGGCTGTTTTTT
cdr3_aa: CASSSRIEGRLFF

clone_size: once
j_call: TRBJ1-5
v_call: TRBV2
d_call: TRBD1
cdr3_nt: TGTGCCAGCAGCCAGGTAGACAGGGGGTATCAGCCCCAGCATTTT
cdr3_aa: CASSQVDRGYQPQHF

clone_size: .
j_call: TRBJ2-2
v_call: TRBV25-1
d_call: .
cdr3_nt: TGTGCCAGCAGTAGAGTAGGGGGTTCCGGGGAGCTGTTTTTT
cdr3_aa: CASSRVGGSGELFF

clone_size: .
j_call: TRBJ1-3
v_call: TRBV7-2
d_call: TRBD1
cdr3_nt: TGTGCCAGCACACCACAGGGGACGGGAAACACCATATATTTT
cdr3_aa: CASTPQGTGNTIYF

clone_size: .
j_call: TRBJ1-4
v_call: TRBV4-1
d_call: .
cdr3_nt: TGCGCCAGCAGCCAGACAGGTTCAAAAGGGGAAAAACTGTTTTTT
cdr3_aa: CASSQTGSKGEKLFF

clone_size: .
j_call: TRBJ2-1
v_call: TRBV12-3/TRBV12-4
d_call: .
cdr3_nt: TGTGCCAGCAGTCAGTACAATGAGCAGTTCTTC
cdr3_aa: CASSQYNEQFF

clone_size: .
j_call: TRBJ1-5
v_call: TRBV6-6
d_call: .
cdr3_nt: TGTGCCAGCAGTTACTCGCAAGGAGGCAATCAGCCCCAGCATTTT
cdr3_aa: CASSYSQGGNQPQHF

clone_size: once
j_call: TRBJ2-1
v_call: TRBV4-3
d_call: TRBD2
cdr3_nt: TGCGCCAGCAGCCAGACTAGCGGGTACTACAATGAGCAGTTCTTC
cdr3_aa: CASSQTSGYYNEQFF

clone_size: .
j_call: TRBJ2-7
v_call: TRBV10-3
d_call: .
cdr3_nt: TGTGCCATCGGCCGGGACGGTACCCACTACGAGCAGTACTTC
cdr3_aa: CAIGRDGTHYEQYF

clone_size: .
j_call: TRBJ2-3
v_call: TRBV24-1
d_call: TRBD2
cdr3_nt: TGTGCCACCAGTGAGGCTAGCGGGAGCGGTGATACGCAGTATTTT
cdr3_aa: CATSEASGSGDTQYF